The TCR beta chain described here comes from a study of cytomegalovirus exposure and HLA in healthy donors. PCR involved 60 Vbeta and 13 Jbeta primers. Profiled with immunoSEQ multiplex PCR; TCRdb holds only in-frame clones, not every one. There are 37,000 or so clones in the sample; about four fifths occur only once, and approximately 8.5% lies in the top ten. This CDR3 spans 15 amino acids. V lost 7 bases to trimming and J lost 8 bases; unmatched junction nucleotides: 15. Germline V gives CDR1 MDHEN, CDR2 SYDVKM. This chain connects TRBV28 to TRBJ1-2; 8 bases match TRBD1. The clonotype originates from a woman between 40 and 50 years old in good health and CMV-seronegative. Sequencing used PBMCs. The CDR3 loop is CASTYDRGRLFGYTF. CDR3 bases: TGTGCCAGCACCTACGACAGGGGACGGTTGTTCGGCTACACCTTC.